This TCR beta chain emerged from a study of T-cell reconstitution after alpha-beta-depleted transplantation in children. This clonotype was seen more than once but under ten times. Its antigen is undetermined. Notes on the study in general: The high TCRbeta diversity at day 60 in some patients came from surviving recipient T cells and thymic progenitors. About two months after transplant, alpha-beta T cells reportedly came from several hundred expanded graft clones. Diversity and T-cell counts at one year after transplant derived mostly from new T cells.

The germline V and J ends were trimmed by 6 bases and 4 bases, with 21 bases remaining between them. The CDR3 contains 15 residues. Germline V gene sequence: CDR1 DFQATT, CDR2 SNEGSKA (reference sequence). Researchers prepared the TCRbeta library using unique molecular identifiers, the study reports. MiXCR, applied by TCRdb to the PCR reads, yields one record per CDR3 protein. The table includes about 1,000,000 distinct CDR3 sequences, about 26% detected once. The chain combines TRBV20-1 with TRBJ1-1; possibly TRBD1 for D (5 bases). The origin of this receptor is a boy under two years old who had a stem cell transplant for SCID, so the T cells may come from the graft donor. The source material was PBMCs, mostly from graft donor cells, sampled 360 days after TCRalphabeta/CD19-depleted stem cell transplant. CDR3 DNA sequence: TGCAGTGCGCGGAGGCCTGGGGGAAGTTTCACTGAAGCTTTCTTT. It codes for CSARRPGGSFTEAFF.